This TCR beta chain was sequenced for a study of T-cell reconstitution after alpha-beta-depleted transplantation in children. This clonotype was counted between two and nine times. CDR3 size: 14 residues. CDR1 is SNHLY and CDR2 is FYNNEI in the germline V gene. The J segment lost 11 bases and the V segment lost 6 bases, leaving 11 bases of the junction unmatched. TCRbeta library construction was performed incorporating unique molecular identifiers. MiXCR, run by TCRdb on the PCR reads, gives a single entry per CDR3 protein. The data contain 380,000 or so distinct CDR3 sequences, about 14% of them singletons.

The clonotype comes from a human donor who donated a stem cell graft to a child with Fanconi anemia. The chain has TRBV2 and TRBJ2-3; TRBD1 agrees at 10 bases. The sequencing used PBMCs, collected from the stem cell graft. This CDR3 is CASRSGTGVELQYF. The CDR3 nucleotides are TGTGCCAGCAGATCCGGGACAGGGGTAGAATTGCAGTATTTT.